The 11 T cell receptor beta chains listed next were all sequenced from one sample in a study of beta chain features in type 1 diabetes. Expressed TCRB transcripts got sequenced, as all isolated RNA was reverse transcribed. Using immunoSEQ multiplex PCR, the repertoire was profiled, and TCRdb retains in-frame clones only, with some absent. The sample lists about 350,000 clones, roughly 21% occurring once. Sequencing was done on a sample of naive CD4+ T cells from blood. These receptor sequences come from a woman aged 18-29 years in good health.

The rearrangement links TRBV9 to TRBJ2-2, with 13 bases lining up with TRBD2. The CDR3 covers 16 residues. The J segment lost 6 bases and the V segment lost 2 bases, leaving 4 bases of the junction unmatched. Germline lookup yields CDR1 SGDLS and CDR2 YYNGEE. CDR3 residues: CASSVPGLAGSGELFF. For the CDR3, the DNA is TGTGCCAGCAGCGTCCCGGGACTAGCGGGATCCGGGGAGCTGTTTTTT.

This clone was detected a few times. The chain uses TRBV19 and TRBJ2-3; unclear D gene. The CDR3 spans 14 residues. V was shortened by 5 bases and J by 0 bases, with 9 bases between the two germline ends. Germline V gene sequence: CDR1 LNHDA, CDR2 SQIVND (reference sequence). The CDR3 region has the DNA TGTGCCAGTAGTCCGATGACTAGCACAGATACGCAGTATTTT. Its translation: CASSPMTSTDTQYF.

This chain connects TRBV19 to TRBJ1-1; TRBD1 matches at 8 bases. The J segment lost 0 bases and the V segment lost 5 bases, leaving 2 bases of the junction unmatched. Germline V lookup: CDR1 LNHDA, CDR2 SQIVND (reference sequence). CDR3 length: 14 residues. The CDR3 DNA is TGTGCCAGTAGTGTGGGACAGGTGAACACTGAAGCTTTCTTT. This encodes CASSVGQVNTEAFF.

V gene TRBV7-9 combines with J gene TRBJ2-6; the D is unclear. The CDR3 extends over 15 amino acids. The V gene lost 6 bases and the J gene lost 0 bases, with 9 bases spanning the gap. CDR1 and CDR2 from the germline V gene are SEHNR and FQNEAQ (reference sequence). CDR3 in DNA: TGTGCCAGCAGATCATACACCTCTGGGGCCAACGTCCTGACTTTC. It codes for CASRSYTSGANVLTF.

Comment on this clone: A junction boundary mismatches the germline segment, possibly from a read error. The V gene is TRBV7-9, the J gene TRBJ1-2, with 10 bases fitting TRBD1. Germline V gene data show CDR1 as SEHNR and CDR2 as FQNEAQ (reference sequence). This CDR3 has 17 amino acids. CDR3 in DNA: TGTGCCAGCAGCCCGCCCAGGGACAGGGGTGCTAATTATGGCTACACCTTC. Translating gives CASSPPRDRGANYGYTF.

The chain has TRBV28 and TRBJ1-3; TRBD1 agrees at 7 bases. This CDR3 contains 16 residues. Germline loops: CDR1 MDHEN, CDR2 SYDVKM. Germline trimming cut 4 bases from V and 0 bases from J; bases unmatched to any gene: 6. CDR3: CASSSYRGPSGNTIYF. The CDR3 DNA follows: TGTGCCAGCAGTTCCTACAGGGGCCCCTCTGGAAACACCATATATTTT.

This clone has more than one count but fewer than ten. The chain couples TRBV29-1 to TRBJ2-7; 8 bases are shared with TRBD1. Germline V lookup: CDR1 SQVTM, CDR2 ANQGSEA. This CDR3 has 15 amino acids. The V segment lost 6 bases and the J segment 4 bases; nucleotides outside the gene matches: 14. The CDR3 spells CSVAGGQERTYEQYF. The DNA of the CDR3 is TGCAGCGTCGCTGGGGGACAGGAGAGAACGTACGAGCAGTACTTC.

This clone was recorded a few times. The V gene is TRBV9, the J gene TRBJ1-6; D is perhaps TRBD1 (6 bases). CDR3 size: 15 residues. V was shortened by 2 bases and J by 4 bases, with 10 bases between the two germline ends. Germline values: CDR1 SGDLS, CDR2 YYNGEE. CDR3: CASSVGTTYNSPLHF. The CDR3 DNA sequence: TGTGCCAGCAGCGTGGGGACAACTTATAATTCACCCCTCCACTTT.

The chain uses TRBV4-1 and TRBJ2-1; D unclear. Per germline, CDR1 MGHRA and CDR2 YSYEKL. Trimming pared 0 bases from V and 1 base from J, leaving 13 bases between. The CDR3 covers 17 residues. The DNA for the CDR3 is TGCGCCAGCAGCCAAGATTGGGCTTCCTTATCCTACAATGAGCAGTTCTTC. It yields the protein CASSQDWASLSYNEQFF.

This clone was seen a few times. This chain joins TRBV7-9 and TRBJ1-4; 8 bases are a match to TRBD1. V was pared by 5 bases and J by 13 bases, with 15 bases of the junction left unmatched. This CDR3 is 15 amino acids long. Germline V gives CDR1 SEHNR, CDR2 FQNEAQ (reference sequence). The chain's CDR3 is CASSHASRTGQLLFF. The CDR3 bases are TGTGCCAGCAGCCACGCCTCCCGGACAGGGCAGTTACTGTTTTTT.

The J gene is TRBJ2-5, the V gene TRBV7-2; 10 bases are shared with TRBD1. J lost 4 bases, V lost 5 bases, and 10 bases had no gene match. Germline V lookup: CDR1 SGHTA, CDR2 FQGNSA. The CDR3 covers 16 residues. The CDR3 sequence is CASSTRRTGGRETQYF. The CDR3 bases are TGTGCCAGCAGCACCCGCCGGACAGGGGGGCGAGAGACCCAGTACTTC. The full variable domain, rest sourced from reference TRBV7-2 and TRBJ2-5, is GAGVSQSPSNKVTEKGKDVELRCDPISGHTALYWYRQSLGQGLEFLIYFQGNSAPDKSGLPSDRFSAERTGGSVSTLTIQRTQQEDSAVYLCASSTRRTGGRETQYFGPGTRLLVL.